This T cell receptor (beta chain) was obtained from a study of human T cells and chemical hapten exposure. Library construction involved attaching unique molecular identifiers to individual cDNA molecules, which allowed quantitative, reproducible TCR counting. TCRdb used MiXCR to reprocess the RACE reads, holding one entry per CDR3 protein. The table has roughly 100,000 distinct CDR3 sequences, approximately 8.6% seen once. Time point in this sample: patch test 2, 6 weeks after DPC sensitization. Treatment: therapeutic diphenylcyclopropenone sensitization with weekly scalp DPC. Participating donors were patients with alopecia, aged 18 to 70 years, considered appropriate candidates for DPC. This clonotype was found a few times. Per the germline V gene, CDR1 is MNHEY and CDR2 is SVGAGI. The CDR3 runs 17 residues. Between the trimmed V and J ends, which lost 4 bases and 2 bases, there was a span of 18 bases.

The chain joins TRBV6-5 to TRBJ2-4; perhaps TRBD1 as D (5 bases). This TCR was sampled from a middle-aged woman with alopecia areata. Some clones in this sample may be carry-over from other donors' samples. Sequenced material: whole blood, taken in connection with sensitization to the hapten diphenylcyclopropenone (DPC). CDR3 loop: CASSSLDSRLTKNIQYF. CDR3 nucleotide sequence: TGTGCCAGCAGTTCCCTAGACAGCCGTTTGACCAAAAACATTCAGTACTTC.